This T cell receptor beta chain originates from a study of T cell repertoires in cytomegalovirus infection. Study overall: Public TCR beta signatures marked donors with CMV infection and the matching HLA.

Each CDR3 protein is one row after TCRdb ran MiXCR on the reads. The table records hundreds of thousands of distinct CDR3 sequences, roughly a quarter of them present only once. The CDR3 is 17 residues long. Germline trimming cut 0 bases from V and 6 bases from J; bases unmatched to any gene: 7. Germline V gene sequence: CDR1 SGHNT, CDR2 YYREEE (reference sequence). The chain is built from TRBV5-4 and TRBJ2-1; 12 bases align to TRBD2. Sample: CD8+ T cells from PBMCs. This TCR was sampled from a human donor in good health (CMV status not recorded). Some clones in this sample may be carry-over from other donors' samples. The chain's CDR3 is CASSLDGASGGANEQFF. CDR3 nucleotides: TGTGCCAGCAGCTTGGACGGCGCTAGCGGGGGGGCCAATGAGCAGTTCTTC.